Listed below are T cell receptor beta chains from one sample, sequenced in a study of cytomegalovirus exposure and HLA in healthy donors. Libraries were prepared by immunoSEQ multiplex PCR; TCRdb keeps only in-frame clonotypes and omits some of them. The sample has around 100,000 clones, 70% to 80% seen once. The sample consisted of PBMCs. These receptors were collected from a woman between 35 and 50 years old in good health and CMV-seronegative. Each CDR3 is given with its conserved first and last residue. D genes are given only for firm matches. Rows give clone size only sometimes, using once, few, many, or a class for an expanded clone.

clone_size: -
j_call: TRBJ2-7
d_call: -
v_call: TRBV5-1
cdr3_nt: TGCGCCAGCAGCCGGGAGAACTCTTTACCGGGGGCCTACGAGCAGTACTTC
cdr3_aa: CASSRENSLPGAYEQYF

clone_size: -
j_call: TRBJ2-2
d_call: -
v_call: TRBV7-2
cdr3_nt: TGTGCCAGCAGCTTAGATCTAGTAACCGGGGAGCTGTTTTTT
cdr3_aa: CASSLDLVTGELFF

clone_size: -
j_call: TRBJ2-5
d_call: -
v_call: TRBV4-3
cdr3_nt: TGCGCCAGCAGCCAAGTTAACAGGGAGAAAGAGACCCAGTACTTC
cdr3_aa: CASSQVNREKETQYF

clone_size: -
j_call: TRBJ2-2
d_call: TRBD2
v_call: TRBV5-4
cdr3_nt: TGTGCCAGCAGCTTGGGTTCCGGGGGGGACACCGGGGAGCTGTTTTTT
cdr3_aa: CASSLGSGGDTGELFF

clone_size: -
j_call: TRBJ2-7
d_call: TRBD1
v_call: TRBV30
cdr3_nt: TGTGTGGACAGGCCCTACGAGCAGTACTTC
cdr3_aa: CVDRPYEQYF

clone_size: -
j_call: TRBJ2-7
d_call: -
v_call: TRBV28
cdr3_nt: TGTGCCAGCAGTTTCAAGCGGGCGTACTACGAGCAGTACTTC
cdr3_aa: CASSFKRAYYEQYF

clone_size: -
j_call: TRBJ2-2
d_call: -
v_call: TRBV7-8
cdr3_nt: TGTGCCAGCAGCCTACACGAGGGCGGGGAGCTGTTTTTT
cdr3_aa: CASSLHEGGELFF

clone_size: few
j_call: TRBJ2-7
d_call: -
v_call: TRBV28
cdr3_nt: TGTGCCAGCAGTTTATGGGGACAAACCTACGAGCAGTACTTC
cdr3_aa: CASSLWGQTYEQYF

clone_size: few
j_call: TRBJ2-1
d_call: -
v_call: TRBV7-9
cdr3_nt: TGTGCCAGCAGCTCCCTTGACAGTTCCGAAGCCTACAATGAGCAGTTCTTC
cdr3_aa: CASSSLDSSEAYNEQFF

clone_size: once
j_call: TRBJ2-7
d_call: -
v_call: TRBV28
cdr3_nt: TGTGCCAGCAGAAGAACAGGGAACTCCTACGAGCAGTACTTC
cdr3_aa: CASRRTGNSYEQYF

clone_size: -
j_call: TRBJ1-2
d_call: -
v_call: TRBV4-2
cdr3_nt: TGTGCCAGCAGCCAAGAACAGGGCGAAGGCTACACCTTC
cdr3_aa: CASSQEQGEGYTF

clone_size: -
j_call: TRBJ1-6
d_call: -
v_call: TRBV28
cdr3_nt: TGTGCCAGCGGGGACTCCAATTCACCCCTCCACTTT
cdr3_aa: CASGDSNSPLHF

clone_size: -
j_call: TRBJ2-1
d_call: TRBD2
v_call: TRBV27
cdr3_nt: TGTGCCAGCAGTTTTCGGACTAGCGGGGGGGTAAGCAATGAGCAGTTCTTC
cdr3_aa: CASSFRTSGGVSNEQFF

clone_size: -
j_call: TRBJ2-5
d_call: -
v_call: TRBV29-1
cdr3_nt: TGCAGCGTTACAAAACTATCGGAAGAGACCCAGTACTTC
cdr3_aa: CSVTKLSEETQYF

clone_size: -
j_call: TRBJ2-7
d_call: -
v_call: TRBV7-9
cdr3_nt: TGTGCCAGCAGCTTATCCTTCGAGCAGTACTTC
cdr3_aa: CASSLSFEQYF

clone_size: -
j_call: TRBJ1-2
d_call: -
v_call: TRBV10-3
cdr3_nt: TGTGCCATCAGTGTTCAGGACTATGGCTACACCTTC
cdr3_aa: CAISVQDYGYTF

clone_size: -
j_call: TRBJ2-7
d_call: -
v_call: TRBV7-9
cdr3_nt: TGTGCCAGCAGCTTAGCTTCTGGGGCTAACGACGAGCAGTACTTC
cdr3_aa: CASSLASGANDEQYF

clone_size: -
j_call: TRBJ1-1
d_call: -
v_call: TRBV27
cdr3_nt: TGTGCCAGCAGTTTTAGGGGCGCTGAAGCTTTCTTT
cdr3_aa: CASSFRGAEAFF

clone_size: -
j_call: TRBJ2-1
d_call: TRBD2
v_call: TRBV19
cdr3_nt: TGTGCCAGTAGTGCCCGACTAGCGGGGGAGCAGTTCTTC
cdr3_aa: CASSARLAGEQFF

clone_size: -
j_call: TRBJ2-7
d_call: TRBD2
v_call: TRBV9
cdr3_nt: TGTGCCAGCAGCGTAAGAGCGGGAGAGACGGCAACCGAGCAGTACTTC
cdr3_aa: CASSVRAGETATEQYF

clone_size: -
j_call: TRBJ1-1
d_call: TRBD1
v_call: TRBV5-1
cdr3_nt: TGCGCCAGCAGCTTGGGGACAGGTGGGAGCACTGAAGCTTTCTTT
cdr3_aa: CASSLGTGGSTEAFF

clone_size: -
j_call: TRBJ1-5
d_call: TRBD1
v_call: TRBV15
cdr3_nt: TGTGCCACCAGCAGAGCTCCAGGGGGGAACAGCAATCAGCCCCAGCATTTT
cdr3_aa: CATSRAPGGNSNQPQHF

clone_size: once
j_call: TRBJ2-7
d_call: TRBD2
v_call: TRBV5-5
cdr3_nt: TGTGCCAGCAGCTTGAGCGGGGGGCCTTACGAGCAGTACTTC
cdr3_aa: CASSLSGGPYEQYF

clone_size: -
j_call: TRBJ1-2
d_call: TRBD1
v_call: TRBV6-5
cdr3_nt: TGTGCCAGCAAGACACGGGGACAGGTTAACTATGGCTACACCTTC
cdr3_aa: CASKTRGQVNYGYTF

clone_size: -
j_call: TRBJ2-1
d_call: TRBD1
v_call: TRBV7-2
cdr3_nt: TGTGCCAGCAGCTTAGCGGGACAGGGGGCAGGGGATGAGCAGTTCTTC
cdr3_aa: CASSLAGQGAGDEQFF

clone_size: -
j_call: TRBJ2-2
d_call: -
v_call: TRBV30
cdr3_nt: TGTGCCTGGAGTGGAAAGCCAACGAACACCGGGGAGCTGTTTTTT
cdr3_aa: CAWSGKPTNTGELFF

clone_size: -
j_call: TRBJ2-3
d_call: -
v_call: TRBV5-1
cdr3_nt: TGCGCCAGCAGCTTGGCCGAGGCGTGGGATACGCAGTATTTT
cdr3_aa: CASSLAEAWDTQYF

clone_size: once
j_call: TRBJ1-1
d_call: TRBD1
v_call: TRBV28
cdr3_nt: TGTGCCAGCAGCTCCCCAGGGGGGTACACTGAAGCTTTCTTT
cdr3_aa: CASSSPGGYTEAFF

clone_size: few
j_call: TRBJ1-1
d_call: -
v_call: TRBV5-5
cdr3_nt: TGTGCCAGCAGCCCGTGGGCAGGGTGGGATGTCACTGAAGCTTTCTTT
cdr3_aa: CASSPWAGWDVTEAFF

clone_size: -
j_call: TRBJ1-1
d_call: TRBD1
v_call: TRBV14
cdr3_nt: TGTGCCAGCAGCCAGGACAGGGACACTGAAGCTTTCTTT
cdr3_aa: CASSQDRDTEAFF

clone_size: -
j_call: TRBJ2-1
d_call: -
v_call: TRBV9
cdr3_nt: TGTGCCAGCAGCGTAGAATTCGGGAGCTCCTACAATGAGCAGTTCTTC
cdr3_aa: CASSVEFGSSYNEQFF

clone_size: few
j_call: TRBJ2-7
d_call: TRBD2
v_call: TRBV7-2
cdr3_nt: TGTGCCAGCAGCTTACTAGCGGGAGGGCCCGACGAGCAGTACTTC
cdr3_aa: CASSLLAGGPDEQYF

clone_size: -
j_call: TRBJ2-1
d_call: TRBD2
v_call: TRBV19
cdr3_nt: TGTGCCAGTATTGGACTAGCGTACAATGAGCAGTTCTTC
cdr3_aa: CASIGLAYNEQFF

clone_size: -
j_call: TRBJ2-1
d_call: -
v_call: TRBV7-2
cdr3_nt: TGTGCCAGCAGCCGTCAGGGACTGACGGTAAGCTACAATGAGCAGTTCTTC
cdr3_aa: CASSRQGLTVSYNEQFF

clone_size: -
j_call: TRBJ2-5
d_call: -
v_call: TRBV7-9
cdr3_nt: TGTGCCAGCAGCCCCCGGTGGCAGGGACAAGAGACCCAGTACTTC
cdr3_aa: CASSPRWQGQETQYF

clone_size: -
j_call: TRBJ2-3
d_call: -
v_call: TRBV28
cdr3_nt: TGTGCCAGCAGTTTCCCCGGGACAGATACGCAGTATTTT
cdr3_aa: CASSFPGTDTQYF

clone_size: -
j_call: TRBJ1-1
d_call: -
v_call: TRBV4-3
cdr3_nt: TGCGCCAGCAGCCAAGCTCCTAGTATGAACACTGAAGCTTTCTTT
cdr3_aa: CASSQAPSMNTEAFF

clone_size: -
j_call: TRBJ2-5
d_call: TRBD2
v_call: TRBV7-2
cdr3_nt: TGTGCCAGCAGCTTCGGGGGGACCGAAGAGACCCAGTACTTC
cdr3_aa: CASSFGGTEETQYF

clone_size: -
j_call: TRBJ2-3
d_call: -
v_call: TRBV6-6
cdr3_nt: TGTGCCAGCGCCCAGGGGCCGGAGGATACGCAGTATTTT
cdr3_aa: CASAQGPEDTQYF

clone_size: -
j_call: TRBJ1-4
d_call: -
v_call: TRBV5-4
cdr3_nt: TGTGCCAGCAGCCTAGGAGGCGGGTCTTTGTTTGAAAAACTGTTTTTT
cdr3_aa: CASSLGGGSLFEKLFF

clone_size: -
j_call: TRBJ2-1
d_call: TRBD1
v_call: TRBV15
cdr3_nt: TGTGCCACCAGCAGAGACTTCCCTGGGCAGGGGGTGTATGAGCAGTTCTTC
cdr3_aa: CATSRDFPGQGVYEQFF

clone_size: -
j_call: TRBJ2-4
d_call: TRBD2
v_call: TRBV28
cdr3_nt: TGTGCCACCAGTTTGGGTGGGGCGGGAGGGTGGAACATTCAGTACTTC
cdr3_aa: CATSLGGAGGWNIQYF

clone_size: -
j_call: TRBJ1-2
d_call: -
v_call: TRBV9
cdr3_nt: TGTGCCAGCAGCGTATCGGCGGGTAACTATGGCTACACCTTC
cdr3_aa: CASSVSAGNYGYTF